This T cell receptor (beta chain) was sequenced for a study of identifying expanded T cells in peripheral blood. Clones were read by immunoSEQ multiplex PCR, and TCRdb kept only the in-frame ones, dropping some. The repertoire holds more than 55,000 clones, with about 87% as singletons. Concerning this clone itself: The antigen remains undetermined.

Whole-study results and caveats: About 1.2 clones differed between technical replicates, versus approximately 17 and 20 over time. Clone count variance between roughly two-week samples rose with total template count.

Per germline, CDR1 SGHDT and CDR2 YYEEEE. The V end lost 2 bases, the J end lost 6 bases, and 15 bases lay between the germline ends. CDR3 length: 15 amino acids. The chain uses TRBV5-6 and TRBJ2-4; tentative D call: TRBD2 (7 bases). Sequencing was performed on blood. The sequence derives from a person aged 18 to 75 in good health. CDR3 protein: CASSFGGGSINIQYF. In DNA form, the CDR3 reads TGTGCCAGCAGCTTCGGCGGGGGCAGTATAAACATTCAGTACTTC.